The next 20 T cell receptor beta chains were all read from a single sample in a study of control samples from healthy donors and cancer patients. Libraries were prepared by immunoSEQ multiplex PCR; TCRdb keeps only in-frame clonotypes and omits some of them. The sample contains roughly 130,000 clones, roughly 90% of which appear only once. Sequencing was carried out using blood. The receptors were sampled from a man aged 18 to 35 in good health.

V usage is TRBV24-1 and J usage is TRBJ2-1; 9 bases are shared with TRBD1. V trimming: 4 bases; J trimming: 6 bases; junction bases outside the gene matches: 12. Germline loops: CDR1 KGHDR, CDR2 SFDVKD. The CDR3 has 17 amino acids. The CDR3 protein is CATSDPPQGAGFNEQFF. The CDR3, as DNA: TGTGCCACCAGTGACCCACCACAGGGGGCGGGTTTCAATGAGCAGTTCTTC.

A single count supports this clone. The V and J genes are TRBV11-1 and TRBJ2-7, with D perhaps being TRBD1 or TRBD2 (5 bases each). The CDR3 consists of 13 residues. Per the germline V gene, CDR1 is SGHAT and CDR2 is FQDESV (reference sequence). Trimming cost V 3 bases and J 3 bases, with 9 bases left between them. Written as DNA, the CDR3 is TGTGCCAGCAGCTTGGGGGTCAACTACGAGCAGTACTTC. It is translated as CASSLGVNYEQYF.

V gene TRBV4-1 combines with J gene TRBJ2-2, with 14 bases fitting TRBD2. The ends lost 4 bases at V and 5 bases at J; junction bases unmatched: 15. This CDR3 comprises 20 residues. The germline gives CDR1 MGHRA, CDR2 YSYEKL. DNA for the CDR3: TGCGCCAGCAGCCGCCAGGGACCCGGGACTAGCGGGAGTAATACCGGGGAGCTGTTTTTT. This sequence encodes CASSRQGPGTSGSNTGELFF.

The CDR3 region has the DNA TGTGCCAGCAGCTCCTGGGGGGCCAAAGTTGGTGAGCAGTTCTTC. It yields the protein CASSSWGAKVGEQFF. The gene calls are TRBV7-9 and TRBJ2-1; perhaps D is TRBD1 or TRBD2 (6 bases each). The CDR3 spans 15 residues. Between the trimmed V and J ends, which lost 4 bases and 9 bases, there was a span of 19 bases. CDR1 and CDR2 (germline): SEHNR, FQNEAQ (reference sequence).

This chain connects TRBV6-1 to TRBJ2-2; the match to TRBD1 covers 9 bases. CDR3 size: 15 residues. Germline lookup yields CDR1 MNHNS and CDR2 SASEGT. Trimming took 1 base from V and 7 from J; bases not matched to a gene: 4. The DNA of the CDR3 is TGTGCCAGCAGTGAAGGACAGGGGGGGGTCGGGGAGCTGTTTTTT. Its protein product is CASSEGQGGVGELFF.

The CDR3 nucleotides are TGTGCCTGCTCGACAGGGTCCTGGGAAAAACTGTTTTTT. This sequence encodes CACSTGSWEKLFF. The V call is TRBV30, the J call TRBJ1-4; 7 bases align to TRBD1. The V and J ends lost 6 bases and 8 bases, in that order; junction bases with no gene match: 9. This CDR3 is 13 amino acids long. In germline, CDR1 is GTSNPN, CDR2 SVGIG (reference sequence).

This rearrangement joins TRBV5-8 to TRBJ2-5, with D unclear. The CDR3 runs to 13 residues. CDR1 SGHTS and CDR2 YDEGEE come from the germline V gene. V gave up 4 bases and J gave up 5 bases, with 12 bases separating them. CDR3 bases: TGTGCCAGCAGCCGTGCGTTGCGGGAGACCCAGTACTTC. As protein: CASSRALRETQYF.

This clone has only one observation. The chain is built from TRBV29-1 and TRBJ1-4; TRBD1 aligns across 10 bases. V shed 2 bases and J 8 bases; nucleotides not matched to a gene: 5. Germline assignment: CDR1 SQVTM and CDR2 ANQGSEA. There are 14 residues in the CDR3. DNA for the CDR3: TGCAGCGTTGAAAGGACAGGGGGTGGGGAAAAACTGTTTTTT. Amino acid sequence: CSVERTGGGEKLFF.

This sequence joins TRBV28 and TRBJ1-1; no clear D. Looked up from germline, CDR1 is MDHEN and CDR2 is SYDVKM. CDR3 length: 15 amino acids. V was pared by 2 bases and J by 6 bases, with 16 bases between. The chain's CDR3 is CASSLVSHGSAEAFF. The CDR3 DNA reads TGTGCCAGCAGTTTAGTGTCCCACGGGTCCGCTGAAGCTTTCTTT.

The CDR3 loop is CASSPPWVPYGYTF. CDR3 nucleotide sequence: TGTGCCAGCAGCCCACCATGGGTGCCCTATGGCTACACCTTC. The chain combines TRBV11-2 with TRBJ1-2; no clear D. Per germline, CDR1 SGHAT and CDR2 FQNNGV. The CDR3 contains 14 residues. V gave up 5 bases and J gave up 4 bases, with 14 bases separating them.

J is TRBJ1-2 and V is TRBV18; D possibly corresponds to TRBD1 (5 bases). V shed 8 bases and J shed 4 bases, with 14 bases lying between them. Germline V CDR1 and CDR2: KGHSH, LQKENI. CDR3 length equals 13 residues. CDR3 amino acids: CASTGDGRYGYTF. CDR3 coding DNA: TGTGCCAGCACCGGGGACGGACGCTATGGCTACACCTTC.

The genes are TRBV6-6 and TRBJ2-7; 8 bases are shared with TRBD1. The CDR3 loop spans 13 amino acids. The V gene end was trimmed by 5 bases and the J gene end by 5 bases; junction bases not matched to a gene: 5. Germline assignment: CDR1 MNHNY and CDR2 SVGAGI (reference sequence). The CDR3 coding sequence is TGTGCCAGCAGTGGACAGGGTAGAAACGAGCAGTACGTC. This codes for CASSGQGRNEQYV.

The chain couples TRBV2 to TRBJ2-7, with 8 positions matching TRBD2. The CDR3 runs 16 residues. In germline, CDR1 is SNHLY, CDR2 FYNNEI. The V gene end was trimmed by 5 bases and the J gene end by 1 base; junction bases not matched to a gene: 10. CDR3 DNA sequence: TGTGCCAGCAGTCTAGAAACCGGGACTAGGTCCTACGAGCAGTACTTC. As protein: CASSLETGTRSYEQYF.

The chain's CDR3 is CASSGGRERVQDTQYF. The DNA of the CDR3 is TGTGCCAGCAGTGGGGGGAGGGAGCGGGTGCAAGATACGCAGTATTTT. This chain connects TRBV2 to TRBJ2-3; 7 nucleotides agree with TRBD2. The CDR3 is made up of 16 amino acids. In germline, CDR1 is SNHLY, CDR2 FYNNEI. The V gene end was trimmed by 4 bases and the J gene end by 5 bases; junction bases not matched to a gene: 12.

The rearrangement uses TRBV12-3 or TRBV12-4 and TRBJ1-2; 8 bases are shared with TRBD1. Trimming at V came to 7 bases and at J to 8 bases, leaving 9 bases not matched to a gene. The length of the CDR3 is 13 residues. The CDR3 DNA sequence: TGTGCCAGCAATATTCAGGGGGCTGGGGGCTACACCTTC. Its protein product is CASNIQGAGGYTF.

The table lists this clone with a count of one. The chain joins TRBV7-2 to TRBJ2-3; TRBD1 or TRBD2 may be the D gene (5 bases each). The V end was cut by 5 bases, the J end by 1 base, with 13 bases between. CDR1 and CDR2 from the germline V gene are SGHTA and FQGNSA. The CDR3 totals 15 residues. The CDR3: CASSRDGGGTDTQYF. Written as DNA, the CDR3 is TGTGCCAGCAGCCGCGATGGGGGTGGCACAGATACGCAGTATTTT. Using reference TRBV7-2 and TRBJ2-3 for the parts outside the CDR3, the full variable domain is GAGVSQSPSNKVTEKGKDVELRCDPISGHTALYWYRQSLGQGLEFLIYFQGNSAPDKSGLPSDRFSAERTGGSVSTLTIQRTQQEDSAVYLCASSRDGGGTDTQYFGPGTRLTVL.

The rearrangement uses TRBV6-5 and TRBJ2-7, with D uncertain. The CDR3 extends over 13 amino acids. CDR1 is MNHEY and CDR2 is SVGAGI in the germline V gene. Trimming pared 4 bases from V and 3 bases from J, leaving 10 bases between. The CDR3: CASSLTGRYEQYF. Written as DNA, the CDR3 is TGTGCCAGCAGTTTAACCGGGCGCTACGAGCAGTACTTC.

V and J are TRBV28 and TRBJ1-2, with D unclear. Deletions cut 5 bases from V and 0 bases from J, with 7 bases between. The CDR3 sequence is 13 residues long. Germline V CDR1 and CDR2: MDHEN, SYDVKM. This CDR3 reads CASSDRANYGYTF. As DNA, the CDR3 is TGTGCCAGCAGTGATAGAGCTAACTATGGCTACACCTTC.

In its sample, this clone was seen once. The chain carries TRBV30 and TRBJ2-7, with D possibly matching TRBD1 (7 bases). This CDR3 has 12 residues. CDR1 and CDR2 (germline): GTSNPN, SVGIG (reference sequence). V lost 7 bases, J lost 3 bases, and 13 bases lay in between. The CDR3 protein is CASQGGVYEQYF. In nucleotides, the CDR3 is TGTGCCTCCCAGGGGGGCGTCTACGAGCAGTACTTC. The full variable domain, completed using reference TRBV30 and TRBJ2-7, is SQTIHQWPATLVQPVGSPLSLECTVEGTSNPNLYWYRQAAGRGLQLLFYSVGIGQISSEVPQNLSASRPQDRQFILSSKKLLLSDSGFYLCASQGGVYEQYFGPGTRLTVT.

The chain has TRBV6-5 and TRBJ1-3; D may be TRBD1 (6 bases). The CDR3 extends over 13 amino acids. Per germline, CDR1 MNHEY and CDR2 SVGAGI. Trimming took 6 bases from V and 4 from J, leaving 10 bases between them. The CDR3: CASRRTVGNTIYF. Written as DNA, the CDR3 is TGTGCCAGCAGGAGGACAGTCGGAAACACCATATATTTT.